This entry lists 2 T cell receptor beta chains sequenced from one sample in a study. Some clones are missing from TCRdb's copy, which holds only in-frame ones; the method was immunoSEQ multiplex PCR. Here the sample spans around 49,000 clones, approximately 95% being singletons. Sequenced material: PBMCs. Receptors originate from a man in his forties with rheumatoid arthritis.

In this sample, this clone turned up once. The V call is TRBV7-2, the J call TRBJ1-1; a possible D gene is TRBD1 (5 bases). The CDR3 covers 15 residues. The ends were cut back, 0 bases at V and 0 bases at J, with 8 bases in the middle. CDR1 and CDR2 (germline): SGHTA, FQGNSA. Here the CDR3 DNA reads TGTGCCAGCAGCTTAGCCACAGGCATGAACACTGAAGCTTTCTTT. Amino acids: CASSLATGMNTEAFF.

The chain is built from TRBV5-1 and TRBJ1-4; the match to TRBD1 covers 8 bases. Trimming cost V 4 bases and J 7 bases; bases outside gene matches: 6. CDR1 and CDR2 from the germline V gene are SGHRS and YFSETQ. This CDR3 has 14 residues. CDR3 bases: TGCGCCAGCAGCCCAGGGGGCCTGAGTGAAAAACTGTTTTTT. Translated, it gives CASSPGGLSEKLFF.